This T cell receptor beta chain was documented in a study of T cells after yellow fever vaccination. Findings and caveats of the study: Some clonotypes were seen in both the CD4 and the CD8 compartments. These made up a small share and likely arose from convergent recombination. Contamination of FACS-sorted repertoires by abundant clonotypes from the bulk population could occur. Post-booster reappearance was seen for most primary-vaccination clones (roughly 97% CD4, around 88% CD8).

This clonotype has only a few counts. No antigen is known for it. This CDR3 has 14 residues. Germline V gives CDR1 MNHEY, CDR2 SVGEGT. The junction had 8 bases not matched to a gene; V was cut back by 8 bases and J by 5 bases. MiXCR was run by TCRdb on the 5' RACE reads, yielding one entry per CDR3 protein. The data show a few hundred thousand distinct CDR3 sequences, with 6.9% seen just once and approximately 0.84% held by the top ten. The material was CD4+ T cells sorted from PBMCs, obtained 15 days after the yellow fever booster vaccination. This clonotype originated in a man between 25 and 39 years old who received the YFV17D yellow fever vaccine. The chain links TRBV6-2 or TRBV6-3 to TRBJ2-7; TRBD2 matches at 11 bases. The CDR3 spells CASGPTSGINEQYF. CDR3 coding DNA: TGTGCCAGCGGACCGACTAGCGGGATAAACGAGCAGTACTTC.